This T cell receptor beta chain derives from a study of TIL therapy for anti-PD-1-resistant metastatic lung cancer (dated by TCRdb to the early 2020s). General notes on the study: Before any PD-1/PD-L1 blockade was given, tumors were harvested, nivolumab was then administered, and patients who progressed went on to receive lymphodepletion, an infusion of expanded TIL, and IL-2. A median age of approximately 55 years (range about 38-85) and a median tumor PD-L1 proportion score of 5.5% to 7% were recorded among enrolled patients. The cohort was predominantly lung adenocarcinoma, with several EGFR-mutant and two ALK-rearranged tumors, and half of patients were current or former smokers. Across the cohort, whole-exome sequencing showed a median non-synonymous tumor mutation burden of more than 1.3 mutations per megabase. Clonotypes were tracked across tumor, expanded TIL product and serial blood samples by T cell receptor beta sequencing of tumor and peripheral blood.

On this clone: No antigen is known for it. No much larger clonotype is one base removed from it; base qualities were not supplied.

Between the V and J ends, shortened by 1 base and 6 bases respectively, the junction contains 12 bases. CDR1 is given as SEHNR and CDR2 as FQNEAQ, both from the germline V gene (reference sequence). Measured from the cysteine to the phenylalanine, the CDR3 is 14 residues long. Of all the DNA, just the CDR3 is kept, 42 bases in frame from base 1. TCR beta CDR3 regions were amplified from genomic DNA by bias-controlled multiplex PCR with the immunoSEQ v3 hsTCRB kit. TCR libraries were sequenced on an Illumina NextSeq 500 to roughly 2 million read pairs for survey level or 5-6 million for deep level. Concerning the study's data processing: V, D and J genes were assigned, non-productive sequences were removed, and clonality was reported by immunoSEQ Analyzer software. To compare repertoires between infused TIL and blood, productive Simpson clonality was used along with the Morisita overlap index of productive TRB rearrangements. The absolute count of a clonotype in blood was estimated by multiplying the lymphocyte count by the CD3+ fraction and by the productive frequency of the clone. This is the immuneACCESS table as TCRdb keeps it, with only in-frame sequences that have V and J called. A part of the clones is gone; compared with another copy, unresolved V genes explain less than half, and the rest is unexplained. Clone size and the V and J calls come from that table; the DNA yielded D and trimming. The sample includes approximately 45,000 clones, with around three quarters observed a single time. Over 12% of the sample belongs to the ten largest clones.

According to the study, the label for this sample's time point signals: pre-treatment sample, taken before nivolumab and TIL therapy. Adults with stage 4 NSCLC were enrolled in a dual-center phase I trial from October 2017 to January 2020. The samples were drawn from an open-label, single-arm phase I trial testing tumor-infiltrating lymphocyte therapy combined with nivolumab in advanced non-small cell lung cancer. Blood mononuclear cells from EDTA tubes were separated on a Ficoll gradient and snap-frozen as pellets, and DNA was extracted from the cells using a Qiagen mini-prep kit. Here is what the overall study found, with its caveats: The baseline peripheral repertoire was partially replaced by infused TIL clonotypes, which then decayed over months, and no apparent association between persistence and response was found. The study protocol defined all tumor marker inferences as exploratory. Because the cohort was highly selected, with more treatment-naive, never-smoker and oncogene-addicted patients than is typical, generalizability is limited.

The TCR was taken from a man between 65 and 85 years old with non-small cell lung cancer. The sample was blood, taken at baseline. The chain employs TRBV7-9 and TRBJ1-2; the D gene is not confidently resolved. The CDR3 sequence is CASSLGGSSHGYTF. In nucleotide form, the sequence is TGTGCCAGCAGCTTAGGGGGTAGTTCACATGGCTACACCTTC.